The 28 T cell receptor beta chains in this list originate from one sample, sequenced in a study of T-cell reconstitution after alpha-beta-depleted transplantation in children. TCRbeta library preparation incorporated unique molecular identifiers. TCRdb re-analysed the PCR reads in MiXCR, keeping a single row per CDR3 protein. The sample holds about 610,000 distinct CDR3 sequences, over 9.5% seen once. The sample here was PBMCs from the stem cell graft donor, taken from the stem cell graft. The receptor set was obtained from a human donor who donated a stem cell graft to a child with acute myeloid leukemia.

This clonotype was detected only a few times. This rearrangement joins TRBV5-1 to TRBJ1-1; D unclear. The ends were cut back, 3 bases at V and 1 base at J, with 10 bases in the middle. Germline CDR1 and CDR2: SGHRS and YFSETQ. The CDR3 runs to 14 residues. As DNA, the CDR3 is TGCGCCAGCAGCTCGGGTATCGGGAACACTGAAGCTTTCTTT. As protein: CASSSGIGNTEAFF.

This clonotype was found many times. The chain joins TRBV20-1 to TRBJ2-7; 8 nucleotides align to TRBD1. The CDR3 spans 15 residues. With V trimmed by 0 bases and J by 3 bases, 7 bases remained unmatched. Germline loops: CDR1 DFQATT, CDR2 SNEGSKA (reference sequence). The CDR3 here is CSARDGRQGNYEQYF. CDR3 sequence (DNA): TGCAGTGCTAGAGATGGACGACAGGGGAACTACGAGCAGTACTTC.

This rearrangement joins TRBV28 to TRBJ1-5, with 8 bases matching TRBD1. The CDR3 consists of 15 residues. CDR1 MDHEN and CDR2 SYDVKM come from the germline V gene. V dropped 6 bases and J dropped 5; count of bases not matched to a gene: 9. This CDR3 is CASSRPDRGDQPQHF. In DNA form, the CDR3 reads TGTGCCAGCAGCCGACCAGACAGGGGAGATCAGCCCCAGCATTTT.

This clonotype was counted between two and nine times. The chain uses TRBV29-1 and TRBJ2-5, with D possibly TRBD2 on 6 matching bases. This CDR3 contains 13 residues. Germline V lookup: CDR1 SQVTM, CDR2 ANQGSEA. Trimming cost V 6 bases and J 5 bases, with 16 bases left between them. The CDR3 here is CSVDIGGTETQYF. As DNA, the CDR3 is TGCAGCGTCGATATTGGGGGGACGGAGACCCAGTACTTC.

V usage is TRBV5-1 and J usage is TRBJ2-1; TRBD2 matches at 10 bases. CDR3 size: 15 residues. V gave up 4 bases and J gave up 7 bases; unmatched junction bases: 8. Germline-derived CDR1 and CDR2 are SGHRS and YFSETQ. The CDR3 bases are TGCGCCAGCAGCCCGACTAGCGGGCCTGGTAATGAGCAGTTCTTC. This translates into CASSPTSGPGNEQFF. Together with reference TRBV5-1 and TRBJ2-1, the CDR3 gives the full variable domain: KAGVTQTPRYLIKTRGQQVTLSCSPISGHRSVSWYQQTPGQGLQFLFEYFSETQRNKGNFPGRFSGRQFSNSRSEMNVSTLELGDSALYLCASSPTSGPGNEQFFGPGTRLTVL.

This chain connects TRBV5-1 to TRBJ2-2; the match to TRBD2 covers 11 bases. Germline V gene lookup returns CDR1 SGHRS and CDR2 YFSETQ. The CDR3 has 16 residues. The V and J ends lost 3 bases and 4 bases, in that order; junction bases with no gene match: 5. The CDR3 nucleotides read TGCGCCAGCAGCTACGGACTAGCGGGCCTCACCGGGGAGCTGTTTTTT. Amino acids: CASSYGLAGLTGELFF.

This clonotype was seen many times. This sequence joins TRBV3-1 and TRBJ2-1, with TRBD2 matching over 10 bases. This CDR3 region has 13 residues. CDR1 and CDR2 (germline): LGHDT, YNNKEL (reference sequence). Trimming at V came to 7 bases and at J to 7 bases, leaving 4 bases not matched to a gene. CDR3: CASKAGGGNEQFF. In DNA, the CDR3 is TGTGCCAGCAAAGCGGGAGGGGGGAATGAGCAGTTCTTC.

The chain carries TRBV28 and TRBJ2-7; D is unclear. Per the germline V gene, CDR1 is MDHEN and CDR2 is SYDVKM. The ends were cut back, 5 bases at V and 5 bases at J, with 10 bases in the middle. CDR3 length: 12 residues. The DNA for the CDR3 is TGTGCCAGCAGTACTCGACTTAACGAGCAGTACTTC. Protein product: CASSTRLNEQYF.

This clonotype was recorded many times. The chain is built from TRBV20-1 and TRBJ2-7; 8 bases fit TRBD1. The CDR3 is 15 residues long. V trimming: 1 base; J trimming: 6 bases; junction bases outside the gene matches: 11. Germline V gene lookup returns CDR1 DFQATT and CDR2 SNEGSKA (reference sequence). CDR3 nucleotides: TGCAGTGCTAGAGCCCCAGGGAGGACAGGGCGCGAGCAGTACTTC. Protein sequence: CSARAPGRTGREQYF.

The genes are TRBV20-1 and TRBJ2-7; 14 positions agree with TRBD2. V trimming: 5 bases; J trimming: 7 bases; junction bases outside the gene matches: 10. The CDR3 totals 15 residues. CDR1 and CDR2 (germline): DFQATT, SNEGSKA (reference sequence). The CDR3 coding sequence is TGCAGTGCTTGGGGACTAGCGGGAGCTCAGGGGGAGCAGTACTTC. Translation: CSAWGLAGAQGEQYF.

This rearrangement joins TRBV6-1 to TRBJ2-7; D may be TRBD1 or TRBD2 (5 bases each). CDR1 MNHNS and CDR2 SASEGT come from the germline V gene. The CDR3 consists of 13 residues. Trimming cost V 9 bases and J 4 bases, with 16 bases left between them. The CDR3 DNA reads TGTGCCAGTTGGGGGACGGGGCGGTACGAGCAGTACTTC. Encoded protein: CASWGTGRYEQYF.

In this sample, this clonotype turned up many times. Here the CDR3 DNA reads TGCGCCAGCAGCTCACTGGTAGGGGCCCCGTCGAGCACTGAAGCTTTCTTT. Its translation: CASSSLVGAPSSTEAFF. The V and J genes are TRBV5-1 and TRBJ1-1, with a tentative D call TRBD1 (5 bases). The V gene lost 3 bases and the J gene lost 4 bases, with 22 bases spanning the gap. This CDR3 has 17 residues. Germline V gene sequence: CDR1 SGHRS, CDR2 YFSETQ.

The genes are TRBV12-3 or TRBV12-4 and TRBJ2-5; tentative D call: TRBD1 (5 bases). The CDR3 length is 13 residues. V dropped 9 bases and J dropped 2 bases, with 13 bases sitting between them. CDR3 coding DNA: TGTGCCAGTAGGATGGGGCGGCAAGAGACCCAGTACTTC. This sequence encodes CASRMGRQETQYF.

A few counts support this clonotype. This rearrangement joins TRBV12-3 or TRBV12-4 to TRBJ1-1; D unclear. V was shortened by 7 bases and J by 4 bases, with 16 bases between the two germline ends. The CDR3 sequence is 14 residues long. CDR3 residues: CASTYGSPGTEAFF. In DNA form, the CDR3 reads TGTGCCAGCACCTACGGGTCCCCGGGCACTGAAGCTTTCTTT.

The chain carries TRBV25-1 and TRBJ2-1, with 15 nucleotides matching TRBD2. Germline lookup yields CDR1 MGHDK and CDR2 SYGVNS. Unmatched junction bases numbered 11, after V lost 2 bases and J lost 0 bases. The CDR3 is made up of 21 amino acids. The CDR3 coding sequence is TGTGCCAGCAGTGAACCCGGGACTAGCGGGAGGCACCGAAGCTCCTACAATGAGCAGTTCTTC. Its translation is CASSEPGTSGRHRSSYNEQFF.

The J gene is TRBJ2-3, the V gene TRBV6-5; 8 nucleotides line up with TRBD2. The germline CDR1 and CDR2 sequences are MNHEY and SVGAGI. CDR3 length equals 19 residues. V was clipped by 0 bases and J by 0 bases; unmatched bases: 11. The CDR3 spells CASSYSIPLAGPSTDTQYF. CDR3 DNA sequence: TGTGCCAGCAGTTACTCGATCCCTCTAGCGGGCCCAAGCACAGATACGCAGTATTTT.

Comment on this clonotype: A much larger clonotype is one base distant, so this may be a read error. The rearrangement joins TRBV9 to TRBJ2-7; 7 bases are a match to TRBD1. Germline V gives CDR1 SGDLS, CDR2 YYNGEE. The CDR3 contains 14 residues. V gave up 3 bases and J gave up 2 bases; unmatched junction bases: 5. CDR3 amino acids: CASSAGTDPYEQYF. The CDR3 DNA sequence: TGTGCCAGCAGCGCCGGGACAGACCCCTACGAGCAGTACTTC.

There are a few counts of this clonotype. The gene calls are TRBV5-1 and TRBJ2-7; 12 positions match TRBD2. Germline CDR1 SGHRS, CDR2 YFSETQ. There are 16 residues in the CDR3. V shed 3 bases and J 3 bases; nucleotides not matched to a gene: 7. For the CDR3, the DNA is TGCGCCAGCAGCTCTGGACTAGCGGGAATGAACTACGAGCAGTACTTC. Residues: CASSSGLAGMNYEQYF.

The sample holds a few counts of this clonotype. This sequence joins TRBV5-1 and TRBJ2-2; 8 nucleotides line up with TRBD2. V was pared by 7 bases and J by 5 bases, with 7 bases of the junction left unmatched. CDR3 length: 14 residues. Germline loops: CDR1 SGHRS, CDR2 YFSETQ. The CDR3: CASSSGSLTGELFF. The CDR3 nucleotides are TGCGCCAGCTCCAGCGGGAGTTTAACCGGGGAGCTGTTTTTT.

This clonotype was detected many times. The chain's CDR3 is CASSWPRETQYF. The CDR3 nucleotides are TGCGCCAGCAGCTGGCCACGAGAGACCCAGTACTTC. This rearrangement joins TRBV5-1 to TRBJ2-5, with D unresolved. The V end lost 3 bases, the J end lost 4 bases, and 7 bases lay between the germline ends. The CDR3 consists of 12 residues. Germline values: CDR1 SGHRS, CDR2 YFSETQ.

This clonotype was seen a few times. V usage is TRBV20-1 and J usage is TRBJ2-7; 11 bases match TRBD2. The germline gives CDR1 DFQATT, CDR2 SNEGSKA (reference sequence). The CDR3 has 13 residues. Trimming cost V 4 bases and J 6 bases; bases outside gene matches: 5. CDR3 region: CSATGTSGGEQYF. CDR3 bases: TGCAGTGCTACCGGGACTAGCGGAGGCGAGCAGTACTTC.

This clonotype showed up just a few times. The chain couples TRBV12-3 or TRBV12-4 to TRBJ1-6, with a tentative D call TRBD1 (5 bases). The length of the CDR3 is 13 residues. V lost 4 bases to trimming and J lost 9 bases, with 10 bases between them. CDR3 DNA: TGTGCCAGCAGTTACGGGACTGGTTCACCCCTCCACTTT. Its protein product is CASSYGTGSPLHF.

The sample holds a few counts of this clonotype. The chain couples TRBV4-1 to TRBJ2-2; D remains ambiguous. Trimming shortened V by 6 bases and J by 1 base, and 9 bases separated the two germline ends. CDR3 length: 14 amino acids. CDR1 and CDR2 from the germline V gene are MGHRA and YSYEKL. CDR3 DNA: TGCGCCAGCAGGCGGACCAAGAACACCGGGGAGCTGTTTTTT. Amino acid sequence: CASRRTKNTGELFF.

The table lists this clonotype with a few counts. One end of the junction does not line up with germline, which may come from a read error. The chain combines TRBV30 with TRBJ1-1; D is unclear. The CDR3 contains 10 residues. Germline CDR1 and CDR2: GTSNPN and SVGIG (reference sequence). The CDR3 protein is CAWSSPGFFF. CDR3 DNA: TGTGCCTGGAGCTCGCCAGGCTTTTTTTTT.

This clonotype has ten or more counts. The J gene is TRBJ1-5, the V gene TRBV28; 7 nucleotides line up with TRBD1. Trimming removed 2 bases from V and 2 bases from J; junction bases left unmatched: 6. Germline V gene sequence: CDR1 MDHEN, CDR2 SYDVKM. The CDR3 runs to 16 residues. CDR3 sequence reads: CASSLHRTGGNQPQHF. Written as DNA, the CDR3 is TGTGCCAGCAGTTTACATCGGACAGGAGGCAATCAGCCCCAGCATTTT. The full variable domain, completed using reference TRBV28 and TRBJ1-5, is DVKVTQSSRYLVKRTGEKVFLECVQDMDHENMFWYRQDPGLGLRLIYFSYDVKMKEKGDIPEGYSVSREKKERFSLILESASTNQTSMYLCASSLHRTGGNQPQHFGDGTRLSIL.

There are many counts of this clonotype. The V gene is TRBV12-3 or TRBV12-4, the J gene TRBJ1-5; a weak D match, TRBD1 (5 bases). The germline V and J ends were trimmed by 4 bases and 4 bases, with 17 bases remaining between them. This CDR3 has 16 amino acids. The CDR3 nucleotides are TGTGCCAGCAGTTGGGGGTCGGCTCGGAGTAATCAGCCCCAGCATTTT. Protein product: CASSWGSARSNQPQHF.

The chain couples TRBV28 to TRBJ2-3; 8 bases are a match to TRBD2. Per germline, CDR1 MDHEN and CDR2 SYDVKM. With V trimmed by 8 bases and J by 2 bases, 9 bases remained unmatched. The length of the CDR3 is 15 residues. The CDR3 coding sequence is TGTGCCAGCCTACGTGGACTAGCCAACACAGATACGCAGTATTTT. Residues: CASLRGLANTDTQYF.

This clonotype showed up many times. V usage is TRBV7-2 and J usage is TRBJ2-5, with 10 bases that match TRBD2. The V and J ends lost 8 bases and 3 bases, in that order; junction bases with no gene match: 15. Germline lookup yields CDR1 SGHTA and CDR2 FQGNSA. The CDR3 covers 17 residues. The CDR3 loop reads CASHPLPSGRGEETQYF. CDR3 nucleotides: TGTGCCAGCCATCCCCTCCCAAGCGGGAGGGGGGAAGAGACCCAGTACTTC.